This T cell receptor beta chain appears in the sequencing data of a study of cytomegalovirus exposure and HLA in healthy donors. Comments on this clone: The same CDR3 can be traced to other DNA sequences in this sample.

A multiplex PCR was run with 60 Vbeta primers and 13 Jbeta primers. This table comes from immunoSEQ multiplex PCR, and its TCRdb copy is limited to in-frame clones, with some not included. The repertoire includes approximately 190,000 clones, around 82% of them detected once, and 13% to 15% sits in the top ten. The sequencing sample was made of PBMCs. The clonotype originates from a woman between 25 and 40 years old in good health and CMV-seropositive.

CDR3 residues: CASSLLAGGYEQYF. As DNA, the CDR3 is TGTGCCAGCAGTTTACTAGCGGGAGGCTACGAGCAGTACTTC. This sequence joins TRBV28 and TRBJ2-7; 11 bases are shared with TRBD2. V dropped 2 bases and J dropped 3; count of bases not matched to a gene: 0. Germline V gives CDR1 MDHEN, CDR2 SYDVKM. This CDR3 has 14 amino acids.